Described below is a single TCR beta chain sequence and its context. Its antigen is unknown. The data stem from a study of T cell responses to AZD1222 COVID-19 vaccine. Broader study findings: Just six or seven AZD1222 recipients tested seropositive at baseline.

The CDR3 is 12 amino acids. The germline V and J ends were trimmed by 8 bases and 5 bases, with 13 bases remaining between them. Germline V gene sequence: CDR1 MNHEY, CDR2 SMNVEV (reference sequence). The table came from immunoSEQ multiplex PCR; TCRdb's copy has only in-frame clones and leaves some out. Of 100,000 to 120,000 clones listed, roughly 90% are singletons. The sample here was peripheral blood, taken on day 0 of AZD1222 vaccination. The sequence was collected from an adult in good health. The chain couples TRBV27 to TRBJ2-7; a weak D match, TRBD1 (5 bases). The CDR3 DNA sequence: TGTGCCAGCGGGTGGGGCCCTCACGAGCAGTACTTC. Translating gives CASGWGPHEQYF.